One sample yielded the 13 T cell receptor beta chains listed below, sequenced in a study of control samples from healthy donors and cancer patients. Sequencing used immunoSEQ multiplex PCR; TCRdb keeps in-frame clones, though not all of them. The sample yields about 77,000 clones, roughly 92% seen once. The sample comprised blood. Receptors were obtained from a woman between 55 and 75 years old in good health.

This sequence joins TRBV20-1 and TRBJ1-2; the D gene is possibly TRBD1 (6 bases). The ends were cut back, 3 bases at V and 7 bases at J, with 21 bases in the middle. The CDR3 loop spans 15 amino acids. The V gene's germline CDR1 is DFQATT and CDR2 SNEGSKA (reference sequence). CDR3 sequence reads: CSASSTGGGSGGYTF. The CDR3 coding sequence is TGCAGTGCTAGTTCCACCGGGGGGGGCTCGGGTGGCTACACCTTC.

This clone showed up just a few times. The V gene is TRBV6-5, the J gene TRBJ2-7; 9 bases agree with TRBD1. This CDR3 has 14 residues. Germline trimming cut 8 bases from V and 2 bases from J; bases unmatched to any gene: 7. Looked up from germline, CDR1 is MNHEY and CDR2 is SVGAGI. DNA for the CDR3: TGTGCCAGCCGAGCGGGACAGGGAGCCTACGAGCAGTACTTC. The encoded protein is CASRAGQGAYEQYF.

The chain employs TRBV9 and TRBJ2-2, with TRBD2 identical over 8 bases. This CDR3 region has 17 residues. V trimming: 4 bases; J trimming: 3 bases; junction bases outside the gene matches: 11. The germline V gene encodes CDR1 SGDLS and CDR2 YYNGEE. CDR3 nucleotides: TGTGCCAGCAGCCCACATAGGGGAGCGGGAGACACCGGGGAGCTGTTTTTT. Protein product: CASSPHRGAGDTGELFF.

The V and J genes are TRBV11-2 and TRBJ2-1, with TRBD2 as a possible D gene (6 bases). CDR1 is SGHAT and CDR2 is FQNNGV in the germline V gene. V lost 2 bases and J lost 0, with 20 bases in between. The CDR3 spans 19 residues. The CDR3 sequence is CASSLRLPSRESSYNEQFF. The CDR3 DNA sequence: TGTGCCAGCAGCTTACGCCTGCCCAGCCGGGAGAGCTCCTACAATGAGCAGTTCTTC.

The chain links TRBV5-3 to TRBJ2-3, with D hard to call. TRBV5-3 is marked as an open reading frame, function uncertain. V lost 4 bases, J lost 4 bases, and 19 bases lay in between. The CDR3 has 16 residues. The CDR3 sequence: CARSGPPSPTSDTQYF. The DNA for the CDR3 is TGTGCCAGAAGCGGCCCTCCTTCCCCAACCTCAGATACGCAGTATTTT.

This chain connects TRBV21-1 to TRBJ1-2; TRBD1 reflects the table's D call only, with no check against the DNA. TRBV21-1 represents a pseudogene. This CDR3 contains 12 residues. CDR3 DNA: TGTGCCAGCAGCAATCCAAACTATGGCTACACCTTC. Its translation is CASSNPNYGYTF.

This clone was observed many times. The gene calls are TRBV19 and TRBJ2-7, with TRBD1 as a possible D gene (7 bases). The germline gives CDR1 LNHDA, CDR2 SQIVND (reference sequence). The V and J ends lost 1 base and 4 bases respectively, with 14 bases between them. The CDR3 loop spans 15 amino acids. The CDR3 DNA reads as TGTGCCAGTAGTATAGGATCAGGGGGACTGTACGAGCAGTACTTC. Its translation: CASSIGSGGLYEQYF.

The rearrangement links TRBV4-1 to TRBJ1-4; D call uncertain. Germline CDR1 and CDR2: MGHRA and YSYEKL. V lost 3 bases to trimming and J lost 8 bases, with 13 bases between them. This CDR3 has 14 residues. The CDR3 sequence: CASSQMEAGEKLFF. The CDR3 nucleotides are TGCGCCAGCAGCCAGATGGAGGCTGGGGAAAAACTGTTTTTT.

In this sample, this clone turned up a few times. This chain connects TRBV14 to TRBJ2-2; D is possibly TRBD2 (5 bases). In germline, CDR1 is SGHDN, CDR2 FVKESK. This CDR3 contains 18 residues. Trimming pared 3 bases from V and 0 bases from J, leaving 17 bases between. This CDR3 is CASSQGVLLTSNTGELFF. Here the CDR3 DNA reads TGTGCCAGCAGCCAGGGAGTTTTACTAACCTCGAACACCGGGGAGCTGTTTTTT. Looking up the rest from reference TRBV14 and TRBJ2-2 gives the full variable domain: EAGVTQFPSHSVIEKGQTVTLRCDPISGHDNLYWYRRVMGKEIKFLLHFVKESKQDESGMPNNRFLAERTGGTYSTLKVQPAELEDSGVYFCASSQGVLLTSNTGELFFGEGSRLTVL.

The V gene is TRBV7-9, the J gene TRBJ1-5; D is unclear. Trimming pared 1 base from V and 7 bases from J, leaving 8 bases between. The CDR3 loop spans 13 amino acids. The germline V gene encodes CDR1 SEHNR and CDR2 FQNEAQ (reference sequence). In nucleotides, the CDR3 is TGTGCCAGCAGCTTAGGGCCTTGGCAGCCCCAGCATTTT. Translation gives CASSLGPWQPQHF.

The chain carries TRBV28 and TRBJ1-5, with D unclear. The CDR3 extends over 13 amino acids. Germline V gene data show CDR1 as MDHEN and CDR2 as SYDVKM. V was trimmed by 4 bases and J by 5 bases, leaving 9 bases between them. The CDR3 sequence is CASSYYSDQPQHF. In nucleotides, the CDR3 is TGTGCCAGCAGTTATTATAGTGATCAGCCCCAGCATTTT.

The V gene is TRBV7-9, the J gene TRBJ1-4; the D is unclear. This CDR3 has 14 amino acids. Per the germline V gene, CDR1 is SEHNR and CDR2 is FQNEAQ (reference sequence). Trimming removed 5 bases at V and 0 bases at J, with 7 bases between. The CDR3, as DNA: TGTGCCAGCAGCGAGACATCAACTAATGAAAAACTGTTTTTT. It yields the protein CASSETSTNEKLFF. The whole variable domain, remainder taken from reference TRBV7-9 and TRBJ1-4, is DTGVSQNPRHKITKRGQNVTFRCDPISEHNRLYWYRQTLGQGPEFLTYFQNEAQLEKSRLLSDRFSAERPKGSFSTLEIQRTEQGDSAMYLCASSETSTNEKLFFGSGTQLSVL.

V usage is TRBV3-1 (or the pseudogene TRBV3-2) and J usage is TRBJ2-7, with 14 bases identical to TRBD2. CDR3 length equals 17 residues. CDR1 and CDR2 (germline): LGHDT, YNNKEL (reference sequence). With 4 bases clipped from V and 3 bases from J, the junction kept 8 bases outside the gene matches. The CDR3, as DNA: TGTGCCAGCAGCCCTAGACGACTAGCGGGAGGGTACTACGAGCAGTACTTC. The encoded protein is CASSPRRLAGGYYEQYF.